This entry lists 14 T cell receptor beta chains sequenced from one sample in a study of blood T cell repertoires in COVID-19. Libraries were prepared by immunoSEQ multiplex PCR; TCRdb keeps only in-frame clonotypes and omits some of them. The sample has 250,000 or so clones; about 80% are singletons. Sequencing was done on a sample of peripheral blood. All receptors come from a woman older than 75 with acute or convalescent COVID-19.

V is TRBV6-1 and J is TRBJ1-5; D remains unclear. Per germline, CDR1 MNHNS and CDR2 SASEGT. V lost 2 bases, J lost 4 bases, and 6 bases lay in between. CDR3 length equals 13 residues. The CDR3 nucleotides read TGTGCCAGCAGTGAATATCGGAATCAGCCCCAGCATTTT. Translating gives CASSEYRNQPQHF.

V is TRBV5-1 and J is TRBJ2-7, with D maybe TRBD2 (5 bases). The CDR3 runs to 15 residues. V lost 0 bases and J 5 bases, leaving 15 bases between the germline ends. Germline-derived CDR1 and CDR2 are SGHRS and YFSETQ. The CDR3, as DNA: TGCGCCAGCAGCTTGGTGAGTAGCGCAAGGGACGAGCAGTACTTC. Translation gives CASSLVSSARDEQYF.

This sequence joins TRBV3-1 (or the pseudogene TRBV3-2) and TRBJ1-1; D uncertain. This CDR3 spans 12 amino acids. V was pared by 4 bases and J by 1 base, with 4 bases between. CDR1 is LGHDT and CDR2 is YNNKEL in the germline V gene (reference sequence). In DNA, the CDR3 is TGTGCCAGCAGCCTCGGGAACACTGAAGCTTTCTTT. Translated, it gives CASSLGNTEAFF.

The chain is built from TRBV7-9 and TRBJ2-3, with TRBD2 identical over 14 bases. V gave up 6 bases and J gave up 9 bases; unmatched junction bases: 8. Germline V lookup: CDR1 SEHNR, CDR2 FQNEAQ (reference sequence). The CDR3 consists of 15 residues. CDR3 DNA: TGTGCCAGCAGACCCGGGACTAGCGGGAGAGAAACGCAGTATTTT. Translated: CASRPGTSGRETQYF.

The chain combines TRBV6-4 with TRBJ2-2; the D gene is possibly TRBD2 (5 bases). Trimming took 2 bases from V and 6 from J, leaving 7 bases between them. The CDR3 length is 13 residues. CDR1 is MRHNA and CDR2 is SNTAGT in the germline V gene. The CDR3 region is CASSDEGPGELFF. As DNA, the CDR3 is TGTGCCAGCAGTGACGAGGGTCCCGGGGAGCTGTTTTTT.

The V and J genes are TRBV2 and TRBJ1-5, with TRBD1 matching over 10 bases. Per the germline V gene, CDR1 is SNHLY and CDR2 is FYNNEI. CDR3 length equals 16 residues. V was clipped by 9 bases and J by 0 bases; unmatched bases: 8. The CDR3 spells CASDRGRGSSNQPQHF. The CDR3 DNA reads as TGTGCCAGTGACAGGGGGCGAGGGAGTAGCAATCAGCCCCAGCATTTT. The entire variable domain, with the rest obtained from reference TRBV2 and TRBJ1-5, is as follows: EPEVTQTPSHQVTQMGQEVILRCVPISNHLYFYWYRQILGQKVEFLVSFYNNEISEKSEIFDDQFSVERPDGSNFTLKIRSTKLEDSAMYFCASDRGRGSSNQPQHFGDGTRLSIL.

This rearrangement joins TRBV6-1 to TRBJ2-6, with TRBD2 as a possible D gene (6 bases). Germline values: CDR1 MNHNS, CDR2 SASEGT. This CDR3 has 17 residues. Trimming removed 3 bases at V and 0 bases at J, with 12 bases between. CDR3 nucleotide sequence: TGTGCCAGCAGTGACGGGTGGGGGGTCTCTGGGGCCAACGTCCTGACTTTC. This encodes CASSDGWGVSGANVLTF.

This clone turned up a few times. V is TRBV3-1 (or the pseudogene TRBV3-2) and J is TRBJ1-3; 7 bases line up with TRBD1. The CDR3 consists of 17 residues. The V gene's germline CDR1 is LGHDT and CDR2 YNNKEL (reference sequence). Trimming removed 4 bases from V and 2 bases from J; junction bases left unmatched: 11. CDR3 loop: CASSRTPLDRAGNTIYF. The CDR3 DNA reads TGTGCCAGCAGCCGCACACCCTTAGACAGGGCTGGAAACACCATATATTTT.

The chain joins TRBV24-1 to TRBJ2-1, with D possibly matching TRBD2 (6 bases). The CDR3 loop spans 16 amino acids. The V gene's germline CDR1 is KGHDR and CDR2 SFDVKD. Trimming removed 3 bases at V and 0 bases at J, with 11 bases between. CDR3: CATSDVTSSSYNEQFF. The CDR3 DNA follows: TGTGCCACCAGTGATGTGACTAGTTCCTCCTACAATGAGCAGTTCTTC.

The chain joins TRBV10-2 to TRBJ1-3; tentatively, D is TRBD1 (6 bases). The CDR3 spans 15 residues. In germline, CDR1 is WSHSY, CDR2 SAAADI. V gave up 10 bases and J gave up 0 bases, with 16 bases separating them. The CDR3 DNA reads as TGCGCCACAAGCAACAGGGCCTTCTCTGGAAACACCATATATTTT. Translated, it gives CATSNRAFSGNTIYF.

This chain uses TRBV7-8 with TRBJ2-7; 7 bases are a match to TRBD2. The CDR3 sequence is 15 residues long. The V and J ends lost 5 bases and 3 bases, in that order; junction bases with no gene match: 10. Germline V CDR1 and CDR2: SGHVS, FQNEAQ. As DNA, the CDR3 is TGTGCCAGCAGCCCCCGAGGCGGGGGAAGCTACGAGCAGTACTTC. Translating it yields CASSPRGGGSYEQYF.

The rearrangement joins TRBV9 to TRBJ2-5; D unclear. The CDR3 is 16 amino acids. CDR1 and CDR2 (germline): SGDLS, YYNGEE. Trimming pared 0 bases from V and 1 base from J, leaving 13 bases between. The CDR3 DNA reads as TGTGCCAGCAGCGTAGCGGCTGCGGTAGGCCAAGAGACCCAGTACTTC. It encodes CASSVAAAVGQETQYF.

The gene calls are TRBV19 and TRBJ1-4, with no clear D. Germline CDR1 and CDR2: LNHDA and SQIVND (reference sequence). The CDR3 is 14 amino acids. V dropped 3 bases and J dropped 3 bases, with 8 bases sitting between them. CDR3 nucleotides: TGTGCCAGTAGTATGACGAGGTCTAATGAAAAACTGTTTTTT. It encodes CASSMTRSNEKLFF.

The chain carries TRBV6-5 and TRBJ1-2; TRBD1 matches at 7 bases. Per the germline V gene, CDR1 is MNHEY and CDR2 is SVGAGI. Unmatched junction bases numbered 12, after V lost 6 bases and J lost 8 bases. The CDR3 is 14 amino acids. For the CDR3, the DNA is TGTGCCAGCAGCGTGACAGGGCACCTTGGGGGCTACACCTTC. It is translated as CASSVTGHLGGYTF.